This T cell receptor (beta chain) was captured by sequencing in a study of a mutant IDH1 vaccine in newly diagnosed glioma. Looking at the study overall: Patients began vaccination 4-6 weeks after radiotherapy alone, or with temozolomide cycles.

Time point specified: week 47, end of study. A single vaccine dose contained 300 ug of mutant IDH1 20-mer peptide, and topical imiquimod was used with it. TCRdb keeps only in-frame clones here, not all; method: immunoSEQ multiplex PCR. Of tens of thousands of clones detected, roughly 84% appear once; the ten largest clones hold around 30%. As to this clone: Its antigen is as yet unknown.

The junction had 10 bases not matched to a gene; V was cut back by 1 base and J by 4 bases. Looked up from germline, CDR1 is SGHRS and CDR2 is YFSETQ. The CDR3 is 17 amino acids. The chain is built from TRBV5-1 and TRBJ2-1; TRBD2 matches 8 bases. Sequencing used PBMCs, obtained from a glioma patient whose treatment included an IDH1 peptide vaccine. The TCR comes from a man between 25 and 39 years old with glioma. Here the CDR3 DNA reads TGCGCCAGCAGCTTGAGACCCTCGGGACTAGGGTACAATGAGCAGTTCTTC. Amino acid sequence: CASSLRPSGLGYNEQFF. The full variable domain, its missing parts supplied by reference TRBV5-1 and TRBJ2-1, is KAGVTQTPRYLIKTRGQQVTLSCSPISGHRSVSWYQQTPGQGLQFLFEYFSETQRNKGNFPGRFSGRQFSNSRSEMNVSTLELGDSALYLCASSLRPSGLGYNEQFFGPGTRLTVL.